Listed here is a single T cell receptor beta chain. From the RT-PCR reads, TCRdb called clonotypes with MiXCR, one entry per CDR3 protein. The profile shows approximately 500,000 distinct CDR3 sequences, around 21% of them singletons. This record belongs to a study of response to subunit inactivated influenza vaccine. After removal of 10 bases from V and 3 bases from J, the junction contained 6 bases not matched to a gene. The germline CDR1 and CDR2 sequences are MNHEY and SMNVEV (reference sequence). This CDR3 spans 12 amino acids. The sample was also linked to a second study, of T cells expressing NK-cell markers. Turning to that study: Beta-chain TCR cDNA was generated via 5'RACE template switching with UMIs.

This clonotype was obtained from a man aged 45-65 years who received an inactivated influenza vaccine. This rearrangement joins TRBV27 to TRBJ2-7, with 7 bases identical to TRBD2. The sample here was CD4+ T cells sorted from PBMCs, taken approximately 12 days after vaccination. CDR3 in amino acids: CATKTGGYEQYF. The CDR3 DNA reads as TGTGCCACCAAAACGGGGGGCTACGAGCAGTACTTC.